These 2 T cell receptor beta chains came from one sample sequenced in a study of memory CD4+ T cells and cytomegalovirus serostatus. The method was immunoSEQ multiplex PCR; TCRdb's version includes in-frame clones alone and lacks a portion of them. The table records over 40,000 clones, approximately 80% of them present only once. Single viable CD3+CD4+CD8-CD45RO+ cells were sorted as the memory CD4+ T cells. Material: memory CD4+ T cells from blood. Receptor source: an adult in good health and CMV-seronegative.

The V call is TRBV4-3, the J call TRBJ2-1; D not resolved. Germline V gene data show CDR1 as LGHNA and CDR2 as YSLEER. V shed 0 bases and J shed 6 bases, with 18 bases lying between them. The CDR3 contains 17 residues. The CDR3 protein is CASSQDLGSRAGNEQFF. The CDR3 DNA sequence: TGCGCCAGCAGCCAAGATTTGGGCAGTCGCGCCGGCAATGAGCAGTTCTTC.

The chain combines TRBV14 with TRBJ1-1, with 11 bases matching TRBD1. Germline V gives CDR1 SGHDN, CDR2 FVKESK. V gave up 1 base and J gave up 0 bases; unmatched junction bases: 22. The CDR3 runs 23 residues. The DNA of the CDR3 is TGTGCCAGCAGCCAAGGTACACTTATCGGACAGGGGGCATCTTGGAAACTGAACACTGAAGCTTTCTTT. Residues: CASSQGTLIGQGASWKLNTEAFF.